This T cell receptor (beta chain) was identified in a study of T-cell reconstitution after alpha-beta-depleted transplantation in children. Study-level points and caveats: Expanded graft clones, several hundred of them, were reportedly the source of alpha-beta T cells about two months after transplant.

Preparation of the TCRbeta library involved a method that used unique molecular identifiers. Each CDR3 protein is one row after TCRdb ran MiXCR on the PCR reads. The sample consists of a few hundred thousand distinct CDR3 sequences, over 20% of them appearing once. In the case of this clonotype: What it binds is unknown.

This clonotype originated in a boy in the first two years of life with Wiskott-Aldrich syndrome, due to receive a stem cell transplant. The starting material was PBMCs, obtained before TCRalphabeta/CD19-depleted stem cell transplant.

The CDR3 region is CSAARDRGGTQYF. CDR3 nucleotides: TGCAGTGCTGCCCGGGACAGGGGAGGGACCCAGTACTTC. The chain is built from TRBV20-1 and TRBJ2-5; 10 bases match TRBD1. This CDR3 contains 13 residues. Germline CDR1 and CDR2: DFQATT and SNEGSKA (reference sequence). The J segment lost 7 bases and the V segment lost 5 bases, leaving 7 bases of the junction unmatched.